This TCR beta chain was sequenced for a study of synovial regulatory T cells in juvenile arthritis. Germline-derived CDR1 and CDR2 are SGDLS and YYNGEE. This CDR3 comprises 13 residues. The entry carries no DNA sequence. Method: immunoSEQ multiplex PCR; TCRdb's copy keeps in-frame clones and lacks some. The data include roughly 960 clones; the top ten clones carry around 4.3%. Study results and caveats: iaTreg TCR repertoires were largely private across patients and partially overlapped synovial Teff and blood CPL. TCR diversity was lower in inflammation-associated blood Treg cells than in other blood Treg cells. Synovial Treg CDR3 sequences overlapped more with iaTregs than other circulating Tregs.

Note on this clone: Antigen unknown.

These iaTreg cells were HLA-DR+ Tregs. The sequencing sample was made of Treg cells from blood. Subset here: HLA-DR+ inflammation-associated blood Treg cells. The TCR comes from a donor aged 2-35 years with juvenile idiopathic arthritis. The chain links TRBV9 to TRBJ2-3; TCRdb picks TRBD2, but there is no DNA to check that call. The CDR3: CASSGPLEDTQYF.